Included here is one T cell receptor beta chain sequence, with context. Its antigen is unidentified. Trimming shortened V by 6 bases and J by 4 bases, and 23 bases separated the two germline ends. The CDR3 is made up of 17 amino acids. Germline lookup yields CDR1 SGHRS and CDR2 YFSETQ. This record belongs to a study of post-analysis software for immune sequencing data. Study at large: Some patients lacked subtype; others had relapsing-remitting, secondary progressive or progressive-relapsing disease.

Every TCR beta cDNA library bore unique molecular identifiers. Yield was 450,000 to 650,000 cDNA molecules from approximately 0.95 to 9.8 million T cells. TCRdb recomputed calls from the PCR reads with MiXCR, one row per CDR3 protein. Of 350,000 to 450,000 distinct CDR3 sequences listed, 35% to 45% are singletons. The study's findings and limits: Patients with multiple sclerosis recorded significantly lower normalized Chao1 diversity than controls, the study found. Elevated frequency relative to controls characterized about 5 TRBV segments in patients, TRBV5-6, TRBV5-1 and TRBV20-1 among them.

V usage is TRBV5-1 and J usage is TRBJ2-1; D might be TRBD2 (7 bases). The sequence derives from a girl aged 2 to 10 with multiple sclerosis. Sequenced: blood. DNA for the CDR3: TGCGCCAGCACCGGGAGGCCGGATCCGAGGGGGTACAATGAGCAGTTCTTC. Encoded protein: CASTGRPDPRGYNEQFF. The complete variable domain, with remaining parts taken from reference TRBV5-1 and TRBJ2-1, reads KAGVTQTPRYLIKTRGQQVTLSCSPISGHRSVSWYQQTPGQGLQFLFEYFSETQRNKGNFPGRFSGRQFSNSRSEMNVSTLELGDSALYLCASTGRPDPRGYNEQFFGPGTRLTVL.